This record concerns one T cell receptor beta chain sequence. The data stem from a study of cytomegalovirus exposure and HLA in healthy donors. The PCR used 60 Vbeta and 13 Jbeta primers. Sequencing used immunoSEQ multiplex PCR; TCRdb keeps in-frame clones, though not all of them. The data show about 80,000 clones, with about 78% seen just once and about 3.5% held by the top ten. V lost 3 bases to trimming and J lost 0 bases; unmatched junction nucleotides: 2. Germline-derived CDR1 and CDR2 are MNHNS and SASEGT. The CDR3 consists of 16 residues. The chain is built from TRBV6-1 and TRBJ2-3; 11 positions match TRBD1. The TCR comes from a man aged 45 to 65 in good health and CMV-seronegative. The sequenced material came from PBMCs. The CDR3 protein is CASSEDRGLSTDTQYF. The CDR3 nucleotides are TGTGCCAGCAGTGAGGACAGGGGGCTAAGCACAGATACGCAGTATTTT.